This record covers a single T cell receptor beta chain. Its antigen is unknown. No base-level quality is on record; no much larger clone is a single base apart. This record belongs to a study of cytomegalovirus exposure and HLA in healthy donors (TCRdb year 2017). About the full investigation: According to an earlier analysis of a few hundred of the donors, about 170 million T cells yielded roughly 110 million unique TCR beta sequences and 250 to 350 Gb of sequence data. Among several hundred genotyped donors of the cohort, an average of about 220,000 unique TCR beta nucleotide sequences was sequenced per donor, of which about 18% were non-productive. To predict cytomegalovirus infection status, the study combined high-throughput TCR immunosequencing, statistical association of individual TCRs with disease status, and machine learning. Four or five DR-DQ haplotypes were handled as single units for association and clustering, since linkage in the cohort was strong. In a later analysis, previously published TCR beta repertoires from 500 to 750 donors were re-analyzed and high-resolution HLA genotyping was added so that TCR occurrence patterns could be studied. Along with the approximately 600-subject first cohort, a separate validation cohort of over a hundred different subjects was used. Donor age, sex, ethnicity and CMV serostatus were compiled alongside the repertoire data. The study aimed to test whether cataloging public T cell receptors could reveal signatures of past pathogen exposure. Typing coverage varied by locus: roughly 629-640 donors for A, B, C, DRB1 and DQB1; roughly 520 for DQA1; over 600 for DPA1; 450 to 480 for DPB1. Around 330 gigabases of sequencing data and around 80 million unique TCR sequences made up an early release that covered approximately 700 HLA-typed donors. Using immunosequencing, the study profiled T cell repertoires from around 680 subjects and related those repertoires to cytomegalovirus serostatus. Both class I and class II loci were covered by HLA typing, at four-digit resolution. The later analysis used no new phenotypic data to find candidate immune exposures, relying instead on TCR beta sequences and their occurrence across donors. Of the roughly 420 genotyped donors, less than 85% were placed in the genetic ancestry cluster associated with self-reported Caucasian donors. All discovery cohort repertoires had been generated using a single sequencing platform. A later genetic analysis took genome-wide SNP genotypes for about 65% of the 666 donors and used that subset as a discovery cohort. An earlier analysis of 450 to 750 of the donors used high-throughput TCR beta sequencing to judge whether each TCR beta V gene segment behaved as functional or pseudogenic.

The cohort was made up of 666 healthy bone marrow donors. Cohort members were all nominally healthy when sampled, although unrecorded immune exposures were likely present. The donor was CMV seropositive and belonged to the group of 250 to 300 seropositive cohort members. Every donor gave a peripheral blood sample, and the peripheral blood mononuclear cells from that sample were used for TCR beta sequencing. The Qiagen DNeasy Blood Extraction Kit was used to extract genomic DNA from the blood cell samples. Points the paper makes about the study in general: A later analysis found that HLA-associated TCR beta chains were more clonally expanded and had lower generation probabilities than equally common non-associated chains. Roughly uniform sequencing depth across donors was assumed in presence/absence analyses, although this assumption may not hold. In an earlier analysis of roughly 500 of the donors, most TCR beta V segments appeared in productive rearrangements about 90% or about 30% of the time, broadly matching IMGT annotations. A later genetic analysis reported fewer N-insertions in productive TCRs among donors in an Asian-associated ancestry cluster than the 666-donor mean. Strong co-occurrence of HLA alleles, especially DR and DQ, made assigning TCR associations to individual alleles difficult. An association between a missense DCLRE1C variant and V-gene and J-gene trimming of TCR beta chains was found in a later genetic analysis and replicated in an independent cohort. A further reported finding was that TCR beta sequences accurately predicted the HLA-A and HLA-B alleles for most subjects in the first cohort. Most TCR sequences were seen in very few donors, while some public TCRs were found in many individuals. A later analysis associated around 16,000 TCR beta sequences with specific HLA alleles at a false discovery rate of 0.05. Because counts were too low, fewer than 20 rarely observed V segments, including chromosome 9 orphons, were excluded from the earlier analysis of around 640 of the donors. According to a later analysis, parvovirus B19, influenza, CMV and Epstein-Barr virus appeared linked to several top co-occurrence clusters. According to the authors, the approach could potentially be generalized to other disease states and immunological phenotypes. Because the 87-base-pair reads could not distinguish some IMGT-functional V segments, including TRBV6-2 and TRBV6-3, those segments were excluded. A later analysis found that most CMV-associated TCR beta chains appeared HLA-restricted, with HLA associations seemingly driven largely by CMV exposure. The study gave a list of about 150 TCR beta chains associated with cytomegalovirus. In this cohort, only TCR beta chains were sequenced, and detectable features were limited by the absence of alpha or paired-chain data. A cluster of highly shared sequence variants was judged likely to represent a technical artifact of the sequencing pipeline. Linkage disequilibrium might explain the correlated functional status among segregating V segments, but an unknown experimental factor could not be ruled out. Because some donors lacked HLA typing at each locus, the association tests relied only on the typed subset. The only immune exposure information available for the cohort was CMV serostatus. Cytomegalovirus status was reported to be diagnosed by the classifier with high specificity and sensitivity in both the original and validation cohorts. In a later analysis, TCR association rates were found to vary across HLA loci, with the most associated TCRs seen for DRB1 alleles and the fewest for HLA-C alleles. In vitro tests confirmed that a few of the cytomegalovirus-associated TCR beta chains recognize cytomegalovirus antigens.

The library was built by means of the immunoSEQ multiplex PCR assay. For the multiplex PCR, a mixture combining 60 forward primers for TCR Vbeta segments and 13 reverse primers for TCR Jbeta segments was used. Amplification of the CDR3 region of rearranged TCR beta genes was performed with a multiplex PCR assay on genomic DNA. Amplified TCR beta libraries were sequenced as 87-base-pair reads on the Illumina HiSeq System. Processing in the source paper ran as follows. In a later analysis, roughly 80 million unique TCR beta chains were counted across the roughly 700 repertoires, and about 10 million of these chains were shared by at least two donors. To remove PCR and sequencing errors, raw reads were error-corrected and collapsed into unique sequences using a nearest-neighbor algorithm that merged closely related sequences. To assign V, D and J gene segments, CDR3 sequences were aligned to IMGT reference sequences. For a sequence to be retained, a match of at least six nucleotides to both a V gene segment and a J gene segment was required. Rearrangements were called productive when the CDR3 lacked stop codons and stayed in frame with V and J; all others were non-productive. CDR3 was defined by IMGT convention, running from the second conserved V-encoded cysteine to the conserved J-encoded phenylalanine. Sequences without an unambiguous match to a single V gene segment were excluded from the earlier analysis of almost 600 of the donors. In an earlier analysis of some 590 of the donors, a V segment was called functional when productive rearrangements were above 56.7%, and segregating when the standard deviation between donors exceeded 5%. A statistical classification framework was built to diagnose cytomegalovirus status from the catalog of TCR beta chain sequences. V and J gene assignment, in a later analysis, came from comparing TCR nucleotide sequences with IMGT/GENE-DB human TR gene sequences. Using the TCRdist pipeline, a later analysis assigned CDR3 sequences along with most-parsimonious VDJ recombination scenarios. In a later analysis, each TCR beta chain was defined by its CDR3 amino acid sequence together with its V-gene family, and reads lacking a unique V-gene family were excluded. As a way to deal with suspected cross-contamination and a sequencing artifact, a later analysis dropped 592 nucleotide sequences that were highly shared and had low generation probability. A later analysis calculated a clonal expansion index for each public chain from normalized within-repertoire ranks of inferred template counts. In a later analysis, generation probabilities were computed using a VDJ recombination model fitted to out-of-frame rearrangements, and the results were checked against IGoR. Hypergeometric tests were used in a later analysis to score TCR-TCR, TCR-HLA and TCR-CMV co-occurrence, with a repertoire-size bias correction applied to the TCR pairs. In a later analysis, false discovery rates were estimated by permuting HLA or CMV assignments 20 times. In a later analysis, co-occurring TCRs were grouped using DBSCAN, with TCRdist sequence similarity added in when clustering inside HLA-allele-positive subsets. Repertoires with fewer than 30,000 or more than 120,000 public chains were left out of co-occurrence clustering, as were four to six repertoires with anomalous nucleotide sharing. As stored in TCRdb, this immuneACCESS dataset retains in-frame rearrangements with V and J assigned. A fraction of the clones does not appear; measured against another copy, unresolved V genes explain less than half of the discrepancy, and the remainder lacks a known reason. V and J calls and clone size follow that table, whereas D and trimming were derived from the DNA. The table for this sample lists about 170,000 clones; around 80% of them were counted only once. The ten largest clones capture approximately 2.2% of the sample.

For CDR1 and CDR2, the germline V gene (reference sequence) lists SEHNR and FQNEAQ. Measured from the cysteine to the phenylalanine, the CDR3 is 11 residues long. The DNA shown is the 33-base CDR3, in frame from base 1. V lost 8 bases and J lost 14 bases; the stretch between them is 15 bases long. Sequencing was done on a sample of PBMCs. In this chain, TRBV7-9 is recombined with TRBJ1-4; the D segment cannot be called with confidence. The receptor was derived from a woman aged 25 to 39 in good health and CMV-seropositive. In nucleotides, the sequence is TGTGCCAGCGGTATTGACTTATTTCTGTTTTTT. Translation gives CASGIDLFLFF.